Following are 14 T cell receptor beta chains from one sample sequenced in a study of cytomegalovirus exposure and HLA in healthy donors. 60 Vbeta and 13 Jbeta primers were used in PCR. Some clones are missing from TCRdb's copy, which holds only in-frame ones; the method was immunoSEQ multiplex PCR. The sample comprises roughly 190,000 clones, 60% to 85% of which are singletons, and around 1.6% rests with the top ten. Sequenced: PBMCs. Receptor source: a woman under 30 in good health and CMV-seronegative.

The rearrangement uses TRBV19 and TRBJ1-2; 7 bases are shared with TRBD1. V lost 2 bases, J lost 4 bases, and 7 bases stayed unmatched. CDR3 length: 15 residues. Germline loops: CDR1 LNHDA, CDR2 SQIVND (reference sequence). The CDR3 loop is CASSINDRVGYGYTF. CDR3 nucleotide sequence: TGTGCCAGTAGTATAAACGACAGGGTCGGCTATGGCTACACCTTC.

The chain employs TRBV9 and TRBJ2-7; 9 bases match TRBD1. The CDR3 is 15 amino acids. The germline V gene has CDR1 SGDLS and CDR2 YYNGEE. Germline trimming cut 3 bases from V and 2 bases from J; bases unmatched to any gene: 6. CDR3 coding DNA: TGTGCCAGCAGCGGGGGGACAGGGTCTACCTACGAGCAGTACTTC. Translating it yields CASSGGTGSTYEQYF.

The chain uses TRBV5-4 and TRBJ2-5, with a tentative D call TRBD2 (7 bases). The germline V gene has CDR1 SGHNT and CDR2 YYREEE (reference sequence). The V end lost 2 bases, the J end lost 1 base, and 18 bases lay between the germline ends. The CDR3 runs 17 residues. CDR3: CASSFGGARVSQETQYF. The CDR3 DNA is TGTGCCAGCAGCTTTGGGGGGGCGCGAGTCTCCCAAGAGACCCAGTACTTC.

This clone was detected a few times. This chain links TRBV5-1 with TRBJ2-1; 8 bases agree with TRBD2. J gave up 0 bases and V 4 bases, and 9 bases lay outside the gene matches. Per germline, CDR1 SGHRS and CDR2 YFSETQ. The CDR3 has 17 residues. The CDR3 nucleotides are TGCGCCAGCAGCCCAGGCCCGAGCGGGGGCTCCTACAATGAGCAGTTCTTC. Protein sequence: CASSPGPSGGSYNEQFF.

Turning to this clone: The same CDR3 also results from other DNA sequences found in this sample. The V and J genes are TRBV18 and TRBJ1-1, with D maybe TRBD1 (6 bases). CDR1 is KGHSH, CDR2 LQKENI, per germline. This CDR3 has 14 amino acids. The V and J ends lost 2 bases and 0 bases respectively, with 7 bases between them. CDR3 sequence: CASSPGTLNTEAFF. CDR3 nucleotide sequence: TGTGCCAGCTCACCAGGGACACTGAACACTGAAGCTTTCTTT.

CDR3: CASSDSGPGGSPLHF. The CDR3 nucleotides read TGCGCCAGCAGTGACTCGGGACCCGGGGGATCACCCCTCCACTTT. V is TRBV10-2 and J is TRBJ1-6; D possibly corresponds to TRBD1 (5 bases). The CDR3 length is 15 residues. Germline CDR1 and CDR2: WSHSY and SAAADI. The ends were cut back, 3 bases at V and 10 bases at J, with 16 bases in the middle.

The chain is built from TRBV15 and TRBJ1-1; possible D gene TRBD1, 5 bases. CDR3 length equals 15 residues. Germline-derived CDR1 and CDR2 are LNHNV and YYDKDF (reference sequence). The V end lost 0 bases, the J end lost 3 bases, and 11 bases lay between the germline ends. The DNA for the CDR3 is TGTGCCACCAGCAGAGATCGGTCGGGGGACACTGAAGCTTTCTTT. It translates to CATSRDRSGDTEAFF.

The chain recombines TRBV5-1 with TRBJ1-1, with D possibly being TRBD1 (6 bases). The CDR3 is 14 residues long. Germline V gene lookup returns CDR1 SGHRS and CDR2 YFSETQ. Trimming removed 4 bases at V and 8 bases at J, with 18 bases between. CDR3 DNA: TGCGCCAGCAGCCTCACCGGGGGGGCGGAAGAAGCTTTCTTT. It specifies CASSLTGGAEEAFF.

This sequence joins TRBV19 and TRBJ1-4; maybe TRBD1 (5 bases). Germline V lookup: CDR1 LNHDA, CDR2 SQIVND (reference sequence). The V end lost 2 bases, the J end lost 7 bases, and 11 bases lay between the germline ends. This CDR3 contains 14 residues. CDR3 nucleotides: TGTGCCAGTAGTATACAGGGAGGCACTGAAAAACTGTTTTTT. Translation gives CASSIQGGTEKLFF. The whole variable domain, remainder taken from reference TRBV19 and TRBJ1-4, is DGGITQSPKYLFRKEGQNVTLSCEQNLNHDAMYWYRQDPGQGLRLIYYSQIVNDFQKGDIAEGYSVSREKKESFPLTVTSAQKNPTAFYLCASSIQGGTEKLFFGSGTQLSVL.

The genes are TRBV6-5 and TRBJ1-1, with a weak D call TRBD1 (5 bases). The ends were cut back, 9 bases at V and 2 bases at J, with 10 bases in the middle. This CDR3 is built from 12 residues. CDR1 MNHEY and CDR2 SVGAGI come from the germline V gene. The chain's CDR3 is CASGRGNTEAFF. CDR3 sequence (DNA): TGTGCCAGTGGAAGGGGAAACACTGAAGCTTTCTTT.

This sequence joins TRBV7-9 and TRBJ1-2; tentative D call: TRBD1 (6 bases). Per the germline V gene, CDR1 is SEHNR and CDR2 is FQNEAQ (reference sequence). Trimming cost V 1 base and J 8 bases, with 17 bases left between them. The CDR3 has 15 residues. In nucleotides, the CDR3 is TGTGCCAGCAGCTTAGTTGCACAGGGATGGGAGGGCTACACCTTC. Translation gives CASSLVAQGWEGYTF.

With respect to this clone: One end of the junction varies from germline; a read error may be responsible. The chain is built from TRBV4-2 and TRBJ2-7; 13 bases are shared with TRBD2. Germline CDR1 and CDR2: LGHNA and YNFKEQ. This CDR3 region has 15 residues. The CDR3 DNA is TGTGCCAGCAGCCCCCGGACTAGCGGGAGCTACGAGCGGTACTTC. It codes for CASSPRTSGSYERYF.

The chain has TRBV19 and TRBJ2-3; 13 bases fit TRBD2. This CDR3 comprises 17 residues. The germline V gene has CDR1 LNHDA and CDR2 SQIVND (reference sequence). The J segment lost 1 base and the V segment lost 4 bases, leaving 5 bases of the junction unmatched. The DNA for the CDR3 is TGTGCCAGTAGTACCACCGGGACTAGCGGGGGCACAGATACGCAGTATTTT. As protein: CASSTTGTSGGTDTQYF.

The rearrangement joins TRBV4-3 to TRBJ2-5, with a tentative D call TRBD2 (5 bases). The DNA end is more similar to TRBJ2-7, so the J call may be wrong. This CDR3 has 14 residues. The germline V gene encodes CDR1 LGHNA and CDR2 YSLEER. The CDR3 is CASSQERASYEQYF. The CDR3 bases are TGCGCCAGCAGCCAAGAGAGGGCCTCCTACGAGCAGTACTTC.